Listed below are T cell receptor beta chains from one sample, sequenced in a study of beta chain features in type 1 diabetes. Assay: immunoSEQ multiplex PCR; the TCRdb copy retains only in-frame clones and omits some. The repertoire includes about 240,000 clones, about 25% of them detected once, and approximately 4% sits in the top ten. The sample consisted of central memory CD4+ T cells from blood. Source of these receptors: a man aged 25-45 years in good health. CDR3s include the opening cysteine and the closing phenylalanine or tryptophan. A D gene is named only where the DNA matches it firmly. Some rows have no size entry. The others give once, few or many, or a class for an expanded clone.

>TRBJ2-1|TRBV12-5|TRBD2|few
TGTGCTAGTGGTTTGGTGGCTAGCGGGAGAATTGATGAGCAGTTCTTC
CASGLVASGRIDEQFF
>TRBJ2-1|TRBV18|TRBD2|NA
TGTGCCAGCTCACCGACTAGCGGGGGGTACAATGAGCAGTTCTTC
CASSPTSGGYNEQFF
>TRBJ2-6|TRBV30|TRBD1|NA
TGTGCCTGGAGTCGACAGGGGGCCTCTGGGGCCAACGTCCTGACTTTC
CAWSRQGASGANVLTF
>TRBJ2-3|TRBV21-1|NA|few
TGTGCCAGCAGCAATCCAGGAGAATGGCGAACAGATACGCAGTATTTT
CASSNPGEWRTDTQYF
>TRBJ1-2|TRBV21-1|NA|NA
TGTGCCAGCAGGCCTGGGGGGCCGGTCGGCTACACCTTC
CASRPGGPVGYTF
>TRBJ2-1|TRBV5-4|TRBD1|NA
TGTGCCAGCAGCCAGGGGACAGGGGGCTACAATGAGCAGTTCTTC
CASSQGTGGYNEQFF
>TRBJ2-1|TRBV19|NA|NA
TGTGCCAGTAGTCTGGGTCTAGACAATGAGCAGTTCTTC
CASSLGLDNEQFF
>TRBJ2-7|TRBV5-1|NA|few
TGCGCCAGCAGCACGGACACCCTTACCTACGAGCAGTACTTC
CASSTDTLTYEQYF
>TRBJ1-3|TRBV6-5|NA|few
TGTGCCAGCACCGACGACAGTTCTGGAAACACCATATATTTT
CASTDDSSGNTIYF
>TRBJ1-2|TRBV5-1|NA|few
TGCGCCAGCAGCCCCCGCGAGAGGGGTTTTAACTATGGCTACACCTTC
CASSPRERGFNYGYTF
>TRBJ2-1|TRBV10-1|TRBD2|NA
TGCGCCAGCAGTGGGACGGGGGGGAGCTCCTACAATGAGCAGTTCTTC
CASSGTGGSSYNEQFF
>TRBJ2-5|TRBV28|TRBD2|few
TGTGCCAGCAGTTTACCCTTAGCGGGAGGAGCAGAGACCCAGTACTTC
CASSLPLAGGAETQYF
>TRBJ2-5|TRBV14|NA|few
TGTGCCAGCAGCCAACGACAGTTACCAGCGGAGACCCAGTACTTC
CASSQRQLPAETQYF
>TRBJ2-5|TRBV18|NA|few
TGTGCCAGCTCACAACAAGAGACCCAGTACTTC
CASSQQETQYF
>TRBJ2-7|TRBV18|NA|NA
TGTGCCAGCTCACCGTCCCGGACAACCTACGAGCAGTACTTC
CASSPSRTTYEQYF
>TRBJ1-5|TRBV30|NA|few
TGTGCCTGGAGTCTGGGAATTCGGCCCCAGCATTTT
CAWSLGIRPQHF
>TRBJ2-7|TRBV30|TRBD1|few
TGTGCCTGGGGCCTGAACAGGGGCGGGCACGAGCAGTACTTC
CAWGLNRGGHEQYF
>TRBJ2-7|TRBV5-1|NA|NA
TGCGCCAGCAGCTTGGATAGAGCCTACGAGCAGTACTTC
CASSLDRAYEQYF
>TRBJ2-4|TRBV7-2|NA|few
TGTGCCAGCAGCCTCGGAGGGGTAGCCAAAAACATTCAGTACTTC
CASSLGGVAKNIQYF
>TRBJ2-7|TRBV7-6|NA|NA
TGTGCCAGCAGCTTCTTTGCGGGGAGCGACGAGCAGTACTTC
CASSFFAGSDEQYF
>TRBJ2-3|TRBV7-2|NA|many
TGTGCCAGCACCCACGGGAGCCTTCTATCCACAGATACGCAGTATTTT
CASTHGSLLSTDTQYF
>TRBJ2-1|TRBV20-1|NA|NA
TGCAGTGCTTTAAGGAATGAGCAGTTCTTC
CSALRNEQFF
>TRBJ2-5|TRBV6-6|NA|NA
TGTGCCAGCAGTTACTCAGCCGAGACCCAGTACTTC
CASSYSAETQYF
>TRBJ2-5|TRBV6-5|NA|NA
TGTGCCAGCAGTGAATCGGTGGGGAAGGAGACCCAGTACTTC
CASSESVGKETQYF
>TRBJ2-7|TRBV2|TRBD1|NA
TGTGCCAGCAGGGCCGGACAGGGTGGATACGACGAGCAGTACTTC
CASRAGQGGYDEQYF
>TRBJ2-1|TRBV29-1|NA|NA
TGCAGCGTTGGAGTCCGAGCGGACAATGAGCAGTTCTTC
CSVGVRADNEQFF
>TRBJ2-7|TRBV30|NA|NA
TGTGCCTGGAGTGTACGGGTAGGCCACGAGCAGTACTTC
CAWSVRVGHEQYF
>TRBJ2-2|TRBV6-5|NA|few
TGTGCCAGCAGGGCCCACACGCAATCCACCGGGGAGCTGTTTTTT
CASRAHTQSTGELFF